At least ten counts were recorded for the clone carrying this T cell receptor beta chain. This CDR3 contains 14 residues. The V gene lost 0 bases and the J gene lost 5 bases, with 12 bases spanning the gap. Germline CDR1 is SGHRS and CDR2 is YFSETQ. The sample comes from a study of T-cell reconstitution after alpha-beta-depleted transplantation in children. Molecular barcoding with unique molecular identifiers was used for the TCRbeta library. TCRdb independently ran MiXCR on the PCR reads; one entry per CDR3 protein. The profile shows roughly 180,000 distinct CDR3 sequences, 13% to 15% of them singletons.

The clonotype was recovered from a human donor who donated a stem cell graft to a child with acute lymphoblastic leukemia. The chain links TRBV5-1 to TRBJ2-7, with D perhaps being TRBD1 or TRBD2 (6 bases each). The sequenced sample was PBMCs from the stem cell graft donor, obtained from the stem cell graft. CDR3 bases: TGCGCCAGCAGCTTGGCGCTAGGGGGGAACGAGCAGTACTTC. Protein: CASSLALGGNEQYF.